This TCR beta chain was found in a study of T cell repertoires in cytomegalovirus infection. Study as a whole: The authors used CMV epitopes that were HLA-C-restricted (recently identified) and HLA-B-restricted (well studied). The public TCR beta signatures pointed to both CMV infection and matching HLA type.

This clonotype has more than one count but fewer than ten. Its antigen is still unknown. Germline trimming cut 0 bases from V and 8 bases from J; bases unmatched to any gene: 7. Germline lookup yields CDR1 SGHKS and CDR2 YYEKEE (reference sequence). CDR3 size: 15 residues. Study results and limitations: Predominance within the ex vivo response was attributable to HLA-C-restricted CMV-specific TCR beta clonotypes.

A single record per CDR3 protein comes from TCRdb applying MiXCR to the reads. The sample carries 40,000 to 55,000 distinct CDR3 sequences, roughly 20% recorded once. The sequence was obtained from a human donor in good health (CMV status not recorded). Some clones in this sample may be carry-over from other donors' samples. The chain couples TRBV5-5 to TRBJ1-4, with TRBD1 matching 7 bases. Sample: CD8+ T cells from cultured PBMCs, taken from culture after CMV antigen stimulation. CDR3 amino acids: CASSLAGTEDEKLFF. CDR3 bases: TGTGCCAGCAGCTTGGCCGGGACAGAGGACGAAAAACTGTTTTTT.